This T cell receptor beta chain was documented in a study of T cell responses to AZD1222 COVID-19 vaccine. On the study more broadly: Doses given second, at about 4 or about 12 weeks, were pooled. Study-level points and caveats: Just a handful of AZD1222 recipients were seropositive at baseline. Donor demographics were predominantly white British with a female majority; clonal diversity may be underestimated.

With respect to this clone: Antigen unknown.

The V end was cut by 4 bases, the J end by 4 bases, with 15 bases between. Germline CDR1 SGHRS, CDR2 YFSETQ. This CDR3 is 14 amino acids long. Assay: immunoSEQ multiplex PCR; the TCRdb copy retains only in-frame clones and omits some. The data contain more than 110,000 clones, 75% to 90% of them singletons. This sequence joins TRBV5-1 and TRBJ2-7, with a tentative D call TRBD2 (6 bases). The sequences come from peripheral blood, collected on day 0 of AZD1222 vaccination. This clonotype originated in an adult in good health. The CDR3 here is CASSPGAGGYEQYF. The DNA for the CDR3 is TGCGCCAGCAGCCCGGGAGCAGGCGGGTACGAGCAGTACTTC.